One sample yielded the 17 T cell receptor beta chains listed below, sequenced in a study of beta chain features in type 1 diabetes. The study reverse transcribed the entire isolated RNA, so it sequenced expressed TCRB transcripts. Clones were read by immunoSEQ multiplex PCR, and TCRdb kept only the in-frame ones, dropping some. The table has 150,000 or so clones, 8.5% to 14% seen once. The material sequenced was central memory CD4+ T cells from blood. The origin of the receptors is a man younger than 35 in good health.

With regard to this clone: The sample holds other DNA sequences that translate to the same CDR3. This rearrangement joins TRBV7-2 to TRBJ1-1; 7 bases agree with TRBD1. In germline, CDR1 is SGHTA, CDR2 FQGNSA. The CDR3 contains 14 residues. V shed 1 base and J 1 base; nucleotides not matched to a gene: 0. CDR3 nucleotide sequence: TGTGCCAGCAGCTTAGACAGGGGGAACACTGAAGCTTTCTTT. It yields the protein CASSLDRGNTEAFF.

The genes are TRBV4-2 and TRBJ2-3, with D perhaps TRBD1 or TRBD2 (5 bases each). Trimming pared 1 base from V and 6 bases from J, leaving 11 bases between. The V gene's germline CDR1 is LGHNA and CDR2 YNFKEQ. This CDR3 comprises 14 residues. CDR3 residues: CASSQGGRTDTQYF. The CDR3 DNA reads TGTGCCAGCAGCCAAGGGGGACGAACGGATACGCAGTATTTT.

CDR3: CASSLRGTGYTF. CDR3 bases: TGTGCCAGCAGCTTACGCGGGACTGGCTACACCTTC. The chain has TRBV7-9 and TRBJ1-2; maybe TRBD1 (5 bases). The germline V gene has CDR1 SEHNR and CDR2 FQNEAQ (reference sequence). The CDR3 is 12 residues long. V lost 2 bases to trimming and J lost 7 bases, with 8 bases between them.

This sequence joins TRBV10-3 and TRBJ2-1; D is ambiguous. Trimming cost V 8 bases and J 2 bases, with 13 bases left between them. The CDR3 has 14 amino acids. Germline assignment: CDR1 ENHRY and CDR2 SYGVKD. The CDR3 DNA reads TGTGCCATCGCCGCCGACTGGACCTACAATGAGCAGTTCTTC. Its translation is CAIAADWTYNEQFF.

This clone was detected only a few times. The V call is TRBV10-3, the J call TRBJ2-3; 7 nucleotides agree with TRBD1. This CDR3 is 14 amino acids long. Looked up from germline, CDR1 is ENHRY and CDR2 is SYGVKD. V gave up 5 bases and J gave up 5 bases; unmatched junction bases: 7. The CDR3 loop reads CAISRTGVIDTQYF. The CDR3 DNA reads TGTGCCATCAGTCGAACAGGGGTCATAGATACGCAGTATTTT.

This clone was picked up a small number of times. The chain recombines TRBV29-1 with TRBJ2-1, with TRBD2 identical over 8 bases. Trimming at V came to 0 bases and at J to 3 bases, leaving 4 bases not matched to a gene. The CDR3 has 15 residues. Germline V gene sequence: CDR1 SQVTM, CDR2 ANQGSEA. The CDR3 region has the DNA TGCAGCGTTGAAGAAACGAGCGGGGGCTACAATGAGCAGTTCTTC. It translates to CSVEETSGGYNEQFF.

The table lists this clone with a few counts. The genes are TRBV20-1 and TRBJ2-7, with D unclear. CDR1 is DFQATT, CDR2 SNEGSKA, per germline (reference sequence). The CDR3 contains 11 residues. The CDR3 protein is CRARSSYEQYF. CDR3 coding DNA: TGCAGGGCCCGTAGCTCCTACGAGCAGTACTTC.

Remarks on this clone: Given a much more abundant clone one base away, this may be a read error. V and J are TRBV30 and TRBJ2-7; D might be TRBD2 (6 bases). CDR1 and CDR2 from the germline V gene are GTSNPN and SVGIG (reference sequence). This CDR3 comprises 14 residues. The ends were cut back, 3 bases at V and 2 bases at J, with 14 bases in the middle. This CDR3 is CAWRVGGVTYEQYF. The DNA for the CDR3 is TGTGCCTGGAGGGTCGGAGGGGTGACCTACGAGCAGTACTTC.

This clone was recorded a few times. The V gene is TRBV14, the J gene TRBJ2-1; TRBD2 matches 7 bases. J lost 6 bases, V lost 6 bases, and 14 bases had no gene match. The CDR3 runs 16 residues. CDR1 SGHDN and CDR2 FVKESK come from the germline V gene. The CDR3 DNA reads as TGTGCCAGCAGTCGAGGACTAGGAGAAAGGCGCAATGAGCAGTTCTTC. Its protein product is CASSRGLGERRNEQFF.

V usage is TRBV19 and J usage is TRBJ2-5; no clear D. Germline CDR1 and CDR2: LNHDA and SQIVND (reference sequence). The V gene lost 5 bases and the J gene lost 2 bases, with 9 bases spanning the gap. This CDR3 spans 13 amino acids. The CDR3 loop reads CASSDEVQETQYF. CDR3 nucleotide sequence: TGTGCCAGTAGTGACGAAGTGCAAGAGACCCAGTACTTC.

The J gene is TRBJ2-3, the V gene TRBV7-9; D is unresolved. With 8 bases removed from V and 1 base from J, the gap between germline ends came to 10 bases. The CDR3 loop spans 13 amino acids. The germline V gene encodes CDR1 SEHNR and CDR2 FQNEAQ (reference sequence). The CDR3 here is CASEQWGTDTQYF. CDR3 bases: TGTGCCAGCGAGCAGTGGGGCACAGATACGCAGTATTTT.

The V call is TRBV6-5, the J call TRBJ2-5; no clear D. The CDR3 covers 13 residues. Germline-derived CDR1 and CDR2 are MNHEY and SVGAGI. Between the trimmed V and J ends, which lost 0 bases and 5 bases, there was a span of 7 bases. The CDR3 region has the DNA TGTGCCAGCAGTTACTCTCGGGTGGAGACCCAGTACTTC. Encoded protein: CASSYSRVETQYF.

Remarks on this clone: This sample includes further DNA sequences coding for the same CDR3. The rearrangement uses TRBV5-4 and TRBJ2-7; D not resolved. The V end was cut by 3 bases, the J end by 2 bases, with 3 bases between. CDR3 size: 11 residues. Germline V gene sequence: CDR1 SGHNT, CDR2 YYREEE (reference sequence). The CDR3 loop reads CASSSTYEQYF. The CDR3 region has the DNA TGTGCCAGCAGCTCTACCTACGAGCAGTACTTC. Complete variable domain (other parts from reference TRBV5-4 and TRBJ2-7): ETGVTQSPTHLIKTRGQQVTLRCSSQSGHNTVSWYQQALGQGPQFIFQYYREEENGRGNFPPRFSGLQFPNYSSELNVNALELDDSALYLCASSSTYEQYFGPGTRLTVT.

In its sample, this clone was seen a few times. The J gene is TRBJ2-3, the V gene TRBV21-1; the table assigns TRBD2, which was not confirmed against the DNA. TRBV21-1 is assigned pseudogene status. This CDR3 has 17 amino acids. The CDR3 here is CASSKLPLAPSTDTQYF. The CDR3 DNA is TGTGCCAGCAGCAAACTGCCACTAGCTCCTAGCACAGATACGCAGTATTTT.

This clone was picked up a small number of times. The chain employs TRBV4-2 and TRBJ2-6; D possibly corresponds to TRBD2 (6 bases). This CDR3 has 18 amino acids. CDR1 is LGHNA, CDR2 YNFKEQ, per germline. Trimming removed 1 base from V and 0 bases from J, with 13 bases in between. CDR3 residues: CASSQAGGGNSGANVLTF. DNA for the CDR3: TGTGCCAGCAGCCAAGCGGGCGGCGGGAACTCTGGGGCCAACGTCCTGACTTTC.

This clone has a handful of counts. This sequence joins TRBV14 and TRBJ1-2, with 9 bases identical to TRBD1. The junction had 6 bases not matched to a gene; V was cut back by 2 bases and J by 2 bases. The CDR3 is 16 residues long. Germline lookup yields CDR1 SGHDN and CDR2 FVKESK. CDR3 in DNA: TGTGCCAGCAGCCAACACCCGGGACAGGGAAACTATGGCTACACCTTC. Translated: CASSQHPGQGNYGYTF. Supplemented by reference TRBV14 and TRBJ1-2, the full variable domain reads EAGVTQFPSHSVIEKGQTVTLRCDPISGHDNLYWYRRVMGKEIKFLLHFVKESKQDESGMPNNRFLAERTGGTYSTLKVQPAELEDSGVYFCASSQHPGQGNYGYTFGSGTRLTVV.

This clone occurred a few times. The J gene is TRBJ2-1, the V gene TRBV5-6; D perhaps matches TRBD2 (6 bases). Trimming cost V 4 bases and J 6 bases, with 11 bases left between them. The CDR3 extends over 13 amino acids. The germline V gene encodes CDR1 SGHDT and CDR2 YYEEEE. DNA for the CDR3: TGTGCCAGCAGCCATCAGGAGGGCAATGAGCAGTTCTTC. Translated: CASSHQEGNEQFF. Variable domain in full (rest from reference TRBV5-6 and TRBJ2-1): DAGVTQSPTHLIKTRGQQVTLRCSPKSGHDTVSWYQQALGQGPQFIFQYYEEEERQRGNFPDRFSGHQFPNYSSELNVNALLLGDSALYLCASSHQEGNEQFFGPGTRLTVL.